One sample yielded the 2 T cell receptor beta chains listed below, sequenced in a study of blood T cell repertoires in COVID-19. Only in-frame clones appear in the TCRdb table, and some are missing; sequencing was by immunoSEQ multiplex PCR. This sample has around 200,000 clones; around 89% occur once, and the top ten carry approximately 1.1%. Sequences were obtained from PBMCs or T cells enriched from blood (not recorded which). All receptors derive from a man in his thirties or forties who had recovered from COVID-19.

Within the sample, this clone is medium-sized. The CDR3 DNA reads as TGTGCCAGCAGTGACTCCGGAGGCACAGATACGCAGTATTTT. Protein product: CASSDSGGTDTQYF. The rearrangement uses TRBV6-4 and TRBJ2-3; no clear D gene. Trimming shortened V by 0 bases and J by 1 base, and 5 bases separated the two germline ends. From germline, CDR1 is MRHNA and CDR2 SNTAGT. CDR3 length: 14 residues.

Written as DNA, the CDR3 is TGTGCCTGGACCTTGACAGGGGACGGTGGCTACACCTTC. It encodes CAWTLTGDGGYTF. The chain joins TRBV30 to TRBJ1-2; 8 nucleotides agree with TRBD1. This CDR3 contains 13 residues. CDR1 and CDR2 (germline): GTSNPN, SVGIG (reference sequence). The trim removed 4 bases at V and 7 bases at J, leaving 8 bases unmatched.